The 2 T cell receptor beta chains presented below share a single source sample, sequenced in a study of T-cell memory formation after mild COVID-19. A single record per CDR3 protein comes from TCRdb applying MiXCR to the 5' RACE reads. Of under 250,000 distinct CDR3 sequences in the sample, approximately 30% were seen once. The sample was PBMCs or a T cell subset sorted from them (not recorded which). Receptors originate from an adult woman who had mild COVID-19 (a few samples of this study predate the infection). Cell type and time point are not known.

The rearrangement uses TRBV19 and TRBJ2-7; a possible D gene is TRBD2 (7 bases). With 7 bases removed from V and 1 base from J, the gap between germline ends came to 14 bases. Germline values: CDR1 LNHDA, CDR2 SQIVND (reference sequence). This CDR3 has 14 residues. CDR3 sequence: CASMGGADSYEQYF. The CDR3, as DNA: TGTGCCAGTATGGGGGGGGCGGATTCCTACGAGCAGTACTTC.

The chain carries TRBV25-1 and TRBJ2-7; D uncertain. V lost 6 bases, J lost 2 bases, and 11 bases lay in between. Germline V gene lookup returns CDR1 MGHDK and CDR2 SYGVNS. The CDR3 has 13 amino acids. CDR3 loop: CASSLQSPYEQYF. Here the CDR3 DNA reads TGTGCCAGCAGCCTGCAGAGCCCCTACGAGCAGTACTTC.